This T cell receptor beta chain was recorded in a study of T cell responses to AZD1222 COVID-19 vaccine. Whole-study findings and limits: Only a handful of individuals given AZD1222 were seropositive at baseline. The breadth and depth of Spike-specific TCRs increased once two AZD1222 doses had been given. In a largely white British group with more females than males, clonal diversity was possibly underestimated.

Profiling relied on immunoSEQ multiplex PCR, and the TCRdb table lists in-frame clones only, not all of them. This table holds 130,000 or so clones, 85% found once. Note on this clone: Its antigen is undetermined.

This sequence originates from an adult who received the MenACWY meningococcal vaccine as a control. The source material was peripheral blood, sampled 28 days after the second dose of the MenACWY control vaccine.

The CDR3 DNA reads TGTGCCAGCCGAATTTACAATGAGCAGTTCTTC. It codes for CASRIYNEQFF. This chain links TRBV19 with TRBJ2-1, with D hard to call. V lost 9 bases and J lost 4, with 7 bases in between. Germline V gene data show CDR1 as LNHDA and CDR2 as SQIVND (reference sequence). The CDR3 has 11 residues.